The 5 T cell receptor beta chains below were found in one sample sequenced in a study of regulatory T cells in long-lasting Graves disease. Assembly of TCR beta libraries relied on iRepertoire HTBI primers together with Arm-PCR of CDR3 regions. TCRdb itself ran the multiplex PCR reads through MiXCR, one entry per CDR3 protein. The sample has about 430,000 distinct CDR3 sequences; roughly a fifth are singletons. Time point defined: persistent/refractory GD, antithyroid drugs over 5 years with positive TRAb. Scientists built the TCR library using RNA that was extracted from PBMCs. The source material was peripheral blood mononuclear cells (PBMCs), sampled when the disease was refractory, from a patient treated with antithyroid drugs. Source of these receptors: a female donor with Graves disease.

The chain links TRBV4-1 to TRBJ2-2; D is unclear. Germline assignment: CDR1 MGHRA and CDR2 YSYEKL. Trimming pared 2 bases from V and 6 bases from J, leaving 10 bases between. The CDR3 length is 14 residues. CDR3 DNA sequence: TGCGCCAGCAGCCAAATTGGGTTGGCCGGGGAGCTGTTTTTT. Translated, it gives CASSQIGLAGELFF.

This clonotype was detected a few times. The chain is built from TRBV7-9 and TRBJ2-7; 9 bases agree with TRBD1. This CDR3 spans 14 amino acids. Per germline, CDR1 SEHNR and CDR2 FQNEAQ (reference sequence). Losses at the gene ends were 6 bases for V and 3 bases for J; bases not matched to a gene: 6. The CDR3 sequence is CASSYGTGYYEQYF. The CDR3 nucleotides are TGTGCCAGCAGTTACGGGACAGGGTACTACGAGCAGTACTTC.

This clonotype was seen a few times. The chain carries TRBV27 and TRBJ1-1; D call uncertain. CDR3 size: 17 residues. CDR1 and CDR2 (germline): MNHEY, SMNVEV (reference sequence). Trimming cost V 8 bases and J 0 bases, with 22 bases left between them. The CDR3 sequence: CASPTIEPGDMNTEAFF. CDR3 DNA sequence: TGTGCCAGCCCCACCATTGAGCCAGGAGACATGAACACTGAAGCTTTCTTT.

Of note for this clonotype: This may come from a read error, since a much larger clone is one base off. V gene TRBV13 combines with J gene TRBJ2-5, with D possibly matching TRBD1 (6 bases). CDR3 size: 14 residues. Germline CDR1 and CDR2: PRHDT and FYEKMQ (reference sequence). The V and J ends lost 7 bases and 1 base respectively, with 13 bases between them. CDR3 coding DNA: TGTGCCAGCAACCCAACAGGGTTCCAAGAGACCCAGTACTTC. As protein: CASNPTGFQETQYF. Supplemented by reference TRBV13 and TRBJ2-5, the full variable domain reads AAGVIQSPRHLIKEKRETATLKCYPIPRHDTVYWYQQGPGQDPQFLISFYEKMQSDKGSIPDRFSAQQFSDYHSELNMSSLELGDSALYFCASNPTGFQETQYFGPGTRLLVL.

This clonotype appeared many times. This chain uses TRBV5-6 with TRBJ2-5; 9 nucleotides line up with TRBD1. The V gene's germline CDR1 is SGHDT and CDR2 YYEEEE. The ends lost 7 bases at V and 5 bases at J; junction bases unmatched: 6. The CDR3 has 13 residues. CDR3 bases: TGTGCCAGCTGCCCAGGACAGGGGGAGACCCAGTACTTC. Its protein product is CASCPGQGETQYF.